This T cell receptor (beta chain) was recovered during a study of blood T cell repertoires in COVID-19. The wider study: COVID-19 samples, acute and convalescent, were from the United States, Italy and Spain.

Assignments of participants to cohorts depended upon their own reported clinical history. In the source study's methods: Researchers report that nucleated cell counts were estimated from reference gene primer amplification. Here immunoSEQ multiplex PCR was the method, and the copy in TCRdb shows in-frame clones only, minus some. Clonal size and the V and J genes are those of that table, whereas D and trimming came from the DNA. The table shows around 150,000 clones, with 75% to 90% occurring only once. This CDR3 region has 13 residues. Germline V CDR1 and CDR2: LNHDA, SQIVND (reference sequence). V was cut by 5 bases and J by 8 bases, with 13 bases left in between.

The specimen sequenced was PBMCs or T cells enriched from blood (not recorded which). This chain connects TRBV19 to TRBJ1-5, with D hard to call. The receptor comes from a woman aged 55-69 years who had recovered from COVID-19. The CDR3 loop reads CASSRRSSEPQHF. CDR3 DNA: TGTGCCAGTAGTCGACGGAGCTCGGAGCCCCAGCATTTT.